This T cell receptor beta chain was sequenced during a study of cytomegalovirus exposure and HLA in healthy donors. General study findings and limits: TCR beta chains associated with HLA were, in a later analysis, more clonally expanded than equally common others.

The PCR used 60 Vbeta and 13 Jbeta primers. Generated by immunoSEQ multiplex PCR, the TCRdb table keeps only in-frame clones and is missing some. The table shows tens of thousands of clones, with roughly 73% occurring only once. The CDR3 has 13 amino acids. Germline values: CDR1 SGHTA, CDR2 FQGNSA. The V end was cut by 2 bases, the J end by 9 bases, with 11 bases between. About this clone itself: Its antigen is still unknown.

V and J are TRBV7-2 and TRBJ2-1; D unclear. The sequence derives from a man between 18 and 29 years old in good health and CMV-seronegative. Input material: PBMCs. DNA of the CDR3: TGTGCCAGCAGCTTAACCCGGCTAGTTGAGCAGTTCTTC. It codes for CASSLTRLVEQFF.